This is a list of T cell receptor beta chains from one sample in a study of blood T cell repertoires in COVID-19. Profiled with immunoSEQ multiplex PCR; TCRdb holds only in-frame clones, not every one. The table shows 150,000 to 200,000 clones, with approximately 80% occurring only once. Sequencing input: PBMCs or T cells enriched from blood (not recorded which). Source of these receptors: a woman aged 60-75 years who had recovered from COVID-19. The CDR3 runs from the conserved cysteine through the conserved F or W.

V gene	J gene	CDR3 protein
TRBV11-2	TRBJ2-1	CASSLGGAMNYNEQFF
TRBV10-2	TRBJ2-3	CASRASIGTGLVTDTQYF
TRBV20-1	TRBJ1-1	CSAFDGLEAFF
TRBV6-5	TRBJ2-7	CASTQNRDTAYEQYF
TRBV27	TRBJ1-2	CASSFRDYYGYTF
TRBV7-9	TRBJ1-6	CASSLLVGNSPLHF
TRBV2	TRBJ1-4	CASTRGLYEKLFF
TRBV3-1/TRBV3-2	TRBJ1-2	CASSQGARGSIYGYTF
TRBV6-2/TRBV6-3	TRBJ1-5	CASSPRAREISTNQPQHF
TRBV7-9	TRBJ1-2	CASSWGQGGLYGYTF
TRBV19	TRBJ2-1	CASSRQNSYNEQFF
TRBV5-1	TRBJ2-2	CASSPSLSRVSGELFF
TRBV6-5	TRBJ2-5	CASSSLGGYQETQYF
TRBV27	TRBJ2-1	CASRPNGEGVSFF
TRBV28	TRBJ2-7	CATVSPPTHEQYF
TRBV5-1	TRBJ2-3	CASSSWGQSTDTQYF
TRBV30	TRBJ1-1	CASSATGYTEAFF
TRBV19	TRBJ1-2	CASKKRDRDHGYTF
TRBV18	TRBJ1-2	CASSPLRDARGYTF
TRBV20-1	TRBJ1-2	CSAKLYGYTF
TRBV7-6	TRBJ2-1	CASSLRTGTSGRDEQFF
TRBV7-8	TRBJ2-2	CASSSGRDRGGGNTGELFF
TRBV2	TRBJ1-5	CASSPLALRSNQPQHF
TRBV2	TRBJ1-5	CASGVQETYQPQHF
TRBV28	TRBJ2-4	CASSFWTGTTDIQYF